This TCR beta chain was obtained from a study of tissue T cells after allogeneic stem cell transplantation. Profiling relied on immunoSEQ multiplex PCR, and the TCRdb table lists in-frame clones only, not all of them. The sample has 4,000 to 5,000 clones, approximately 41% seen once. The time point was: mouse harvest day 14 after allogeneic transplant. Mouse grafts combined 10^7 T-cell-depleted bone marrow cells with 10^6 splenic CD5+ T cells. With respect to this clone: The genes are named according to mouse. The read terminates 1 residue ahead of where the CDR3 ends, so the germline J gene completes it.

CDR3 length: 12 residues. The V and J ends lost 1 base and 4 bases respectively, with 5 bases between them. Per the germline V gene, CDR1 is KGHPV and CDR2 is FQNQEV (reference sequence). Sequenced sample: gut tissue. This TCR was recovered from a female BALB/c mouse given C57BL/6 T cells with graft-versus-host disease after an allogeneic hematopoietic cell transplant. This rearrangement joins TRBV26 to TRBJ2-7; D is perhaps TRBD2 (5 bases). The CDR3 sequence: CASSLLGYEQYF. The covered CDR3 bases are TGTGCCAGCAGTCTGTTGGGGTATGAACAGTAC. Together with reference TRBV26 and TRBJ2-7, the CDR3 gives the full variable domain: NSKVIQTPRYLVKGQGQKAKMRCIPEKGHPVVFWYQQNKNNEFKFLINFQNQEVLQQIDMTEKRFSAECPSNSPCSLEIQSSEAGDSALYLCASSLLGYEQYFGPGTRLTVL.